These 29 T cell receptor beta chains originate from one sample sequenced in a study of regulatory T cells in long-lasting Graves disease. Stated time point: persistent/refractory GD, antithyroid drugs over 5 years with positive TRAb. Generation of the TCR library employed RNA extracted from PBMCs. Sequencing libraries for TCR beta were prepared with iRepertoire HTBI primers and Arm-PCR of CDR3 regions. TCRdb independently ran MiXCR on the multiplex PCR reads; one entry per CDR3 protein. The data contain 360,000 or so distinct CDR3 sequences, 23% of them singletons. The sample here was peripheral blood mononuclear cells (PBMCs), taken when the disease was refractory, from a patient treated with antithyroid drugs. These receptors all stem from a woman in her forties with Graves disease.

This clonotype showed up just a few times. The chain uses TRBV29-1 and TRBJ1-1; D gene unclear. Trimming left V 6 bases short and J 4 bases short, with 12 bases between. The germline V gene has CDR1 SQVTM and CDR2 ANQGSEA. CDR3 size: 12 residues. The CDR3 DNA is TGCAGCGTGGGGTCCGAATTCACTGAAGCTTTCTTT. Translation: CSVGSEFTEAFF. Full variable domain (rest looked up from reference TRBV29-1 and TRBJ1-1): SAVISQKPSRDICQRGTSLTIQCQVDSQVTMMFWYRQQPGQSLTLIATANQGSEATYESGFVIDKFPISRPNLTFSTLTVSNMSPEDSSIYLCSVGSEFTEAFFGQGTRLTVV.

V usage is TRBV20-1 and J usage is TRBJ2-2; TRBD2 matches 9 bases. The germline V gene has CDR1 DFQATT and CDR2 SNEGSKA (reference sequence). V lost 6 bases, J lost 3 bases, and 8 bases stayed unmatched. The CDR3 is made up of 15 amino acids. The CDR3 sequence: CSAPHLAGYTGELFF. The CDR3 bases are TGCAGTGCACCCCATCTAGCGGGGTACACCGGGGAGCTGTTTTTT.

The chain uses TRBV18 and TRBJ2-1; 9 bases agree with TRBD1. V was pared by 8 bases and J by 6 bases, with 11 bases of the junction left unmatched. This CDR3 has 15 residues. CDR1 and CDR2 (germline): KGHSH, LQKENI. The DNA of the CDR3 is TGTGCCAGCACCCAAGAACAGGGGGCCTCCAATGAGCAGTTCTTC. Translated: CASTQEQGASNEQFF.

This clonotype was counted between two and nine times. J is TRBJ2-3 and V is TRBV10-1; the D is unclear. The CDR3 extends over 8 amino acids. Germline CDR1 reads WNHNN; CDR2 reads SYGVQD (reference sequence). The germline V and J ends were trimmed by 11 bases and 4 bases, with 1 base remaining between them. CDR3 in amino acids: CASDTQYF. Written as DNA, the CDR3 is TGCGCCTCAGATACGCAGTATTTT.

This clonotype was detected many times. The chain carries TRBV2 and TRBJ1-6; D gene ambiguous. Germline V gene lookup returns CDR1 SNHLY and CDR2 FYNNEI. The CDR3 runs 10 residues. Trimming pared 6 bases from V and 14 bases from J, leaving 8 bases between. The CDR3 is CASRGTTLHF. As DNA, the CDR3 is TGTGCCAGCAGGGGCACCACCCTCCACTTT.

This chain joins TRBV10-3 and TRBJ2-2; D call uncertain. Between the trimmed V and J ends, which lost 7 bases and 1 base, there was a span of 7 bases. The V gene's germline CDR1 is ENHRY and CDR2 SYGVKD. The CDR3 loop spans 13 amino acids. CDR3 protein: CAINHLNTGELFF. DNA for the CDR3: TGTGCCATCAACCATTTGAACACCGGGGAGCTGTTTTTT.

This clonotype was picked up a small number of times. The rearrangement joins TRBV19 to TRBJ2-7, with D tentatively TRBD2 (5 bases). Germline V gene sequence: CDR1 LNHDA, CDR2 SQIVND (reference sequence). CDR3 length: 14 amino acids. Trimming removed 4 bases at V and 0 bases at J, with 10 bases between. The CDR3 DNA reads as TGTGCCAGTAGTAGAACACGGGACTCCTACGAGCAGTACTTC. Amino acid sequence: CASSRTRDSYEQYF.

In this sample, this clonotype turned up a few times. The chain uses TRBV3-1 and TRBJ2-2; unclear D gene. The germline V and J ends were trimmed by 2 bases and 0 bases, with 4 bases remaining between them. This CDR3 contains 14 residues. Per germline, CDR1 LGHDT and CDR2 YNNKEL (reference sequence). The CDR3 bases are TGTGCCAGCAGCCAATCCTCGAACACCGGGGAGCTGTTTTTT. Encoded protein: CASSQSSNTGELFF.

V gene TRBV28 combines with J gene TRBJ1-2; TRBD1 might be the D (5 bases). This CDR3 is built from 16 residues. Germline CDR1 reads MDHEN; CDR2 reads SYDVKM. Trimming removed 4 bases at V and 1 base at J, with 16 bases between. The CDR3 DNA is TGTGCCAGCAGTTCAATACCCCAGGGAATTAACTATGGCTACACCTTC. Amino acids: CASSSIPQGINYGYTF.

There are many counts of this clonotype. The genes are TRBV12-3 or TRBV12-4 and TRBJ1-6, with 7 bases identical to TRBD1. The CDR3 loop spans 14 amino acids. The ends lost 3 bases at V and 7 bases at J; junction bases unmatched: 3. CDR3 nucleotide sequence: TGTGCCAGCAGTTTGGGACAGCTCAATTCACCCCTCCACTTT. Its translation: CASSLGQLNSPLHF.

J is TRBJ2-4 and V is TRBV3-1; TRBD1 aligns across 9 bases. J gave up 1 base and V 4 bases, and 8 bases lay outside the gene matches. This CDR3 is 17 amino acids long. CDR1 is LGHDT, CDR2 YNNKEL, per germline (reference sequence). The CDR3 DNA is TGTGCCAGCAGCCCGGGGACAGGGAGTTGGGCCAAAAACATTCAGTACTTC. As protein: CASSPGTGSWAKNIQYF.

This clonotype has at least ten counts. This rearrangement joins TRBV2 to TRBJ2-6; D is possibly TRBD1 (5 bases). The germline gives CDR1 SNHLY, CDR2 FYNNEI. Trimming left V 8 bases short and J 1 base short, with 6 bases between. The CDR3 consists of 13 residues. The CDR3 DNA reads as TGTGCCAGCCAGGGATCTGGGGCCAACGTCCTGACTTTC. Translating gives CASQGSGANVLTF.

This clonotype has ten or more counts. CDR3: CASSLTVGTVSYEQYF. DNA of the CDR3: TGTGCCAGCAGTTTAACCGTTGGGACAGTCTCCTACGAGCAGTACTTC. The rearrangement links TRBV27 to TRBJ2-7; 7 bases match TRBD1. V lost 2 bases to trimming and J lost 0 bases; unmatched junction nucleotides: 7. In germline, CDR1 is MNHEY, CDR2 SMNVEV (reference sequence). There are 16 residues in the CDR3.

Ten or more counts support this clonotype. The V call is TRBV13, the J call TRBJ2-7; no reliable D call. Germline CDR1 is PRHDT and CDR2 is FYEKMQ (reference sequence). This CDR3 has 16 residues. The V end was cut by 0 bases, the J end by 2 bases, with 14 bases between. The CDR3 DNA sequence: TGTGCCAGCAGCTTAGGCCTATTGGTTAACACCTACGAGCAGTACTTC. Encoded protein: CASSLGLLVNTYEQYF.

This clonotype occurred many times. V and J are TRBV24-1 and TRBJ1-2; TRBD1 agrees at 8 bases. This CDR3 has 16 amino acids. Germline values: CDR1 KGHDR, CDR2 SFDVKD. J gave up 0 bases and V 4 bases, and 6 bases lay outside the gene matches. The CDR3 nucleotides are TGTGCCACCAGTGACACTACAGGGGGTACTAACTATGGCTACACCTTC. Its translation: CATSDTTGGTNYGYTF.

In this sample, this clonotype turned up many times. The chain is built from TRBV11-2 and TRBJ2-5; possible D gene TRBD1, 6 bases. The germline V gene has CDR1 SGHAT and CDR2 FQNNGV. V gave up 4 bases and J gave up 0 bases, with 12 bases separating them. The CDR3 sequence is 15 residues long. This CDR3 reads CASSSGQEYQETQYF. CDR3 in DNA: TGTGCCAGCAGCTCGGGACAAGAGTACCAAGAGACCCAGTACTTC.

The chain carries TRBV20-1 and TRBJ2-7, with D maybe TRBD1 (5 bases). This CDR3 comprises 14 residues. Per the germline V gene, CDR1 is DFQATT and CDR2 is SNEGSKA (reference sequence). With 0 bases removed from V and 3 bases from J, the gap between germline ends came to 12 bases. CDR3 loop: CSAREGDVLYEQYF. In nucleotides, the CDR3 is TGCAGTGCTAGAGAAGGGGATGTTCTCTACGAGCAGTACTTC.

This clonotype was observed at least ten times. The chain recombines TRBV2 with TRBJ2-5; no reliable D call. V lost 7 bases and J 4 bases, leaving 4 bases between the germline ends. Looked up from germline, CDR1 is SNHLY and CDR2 is FYNNEI. This CDR3 contains 10 residues. The CDR3 reads CASIGETQYF. The CDR3 bases are TGTGCCAGCATCGGAGAGACCCAGTACTTC.

This clonotype is a singleton in its sample. The chain employs TRBV28 and TRBJ2-3, with D unclear. Germline CDR1 MDHEN, CDR2 SYDVKM. The V end lost 6 bases, the J end lost 0 bases, and 7 bases lay between the germline ends. The CDR3 covers 13 residues. The CDR3 region has the DNA TGTGCCAGCAGGACCTCGAGCACAGATACGCAGTATTTT. Translation: CASRTSSTDTQYF.

The gene calls are TRBV27 and TRBJ1-2; no firm D call. V lost 6 bases and J lost 6, with 14 bases in between. CDR1 MNHEY and CDR2 SMNVEV come from the germline V gene (reference sequence). This CDR3 has 13 amino acids. The CDR3: CASSPRTGNGYTF. The CDR3, as DNA: TGTGCCAGCAGCCCGAGGACGGGAAATGGCTACACCTTC.

This clonotype was seen more than once but under ten times. The chain is built from TRBV7-2 and TRBJ2-5; 9 positions agree with TRBD1. Trimming took 5 bases from V and 4 from J; bases not matched to a gene: 11. CDR3 length: 16 residues. In germline, CDR1 is SGHTA, CDR2 FQGNSA. CDR3 protein: CASSQGGGQGRETQYF. The CDR3 DNA follows: TGTGCCAGCAGCCAAGGGGGGGGACAGGGCCGAGAGACCCAGTACTTC.

In this sample, this clonotype turned up a few times. The V gene is TRBV11-3, the J gene TRBJ1-1; 10 bases map to TRBD1. The trim removed 5 bases at V and 2 bases at J, leaving 11 bases unmatched. Germline V gene data show CDR1 as SGHNT and CDR2 as YENEEA. This CDR3 region has 17 residues. CDR3 sequence (DNA): TGTGCCAGCAGCGTGGGACAGGGGAAGGGAGATAACACTGAAGCTTTCTTT. This gives the protein CASSVGQGKGDNTEAFF.

Regarding this clonotype: This may come from a read error, since a much larger clone is one base off. This CDR3 is missing its conserved last phenylalanine or tryptophan, likely due to a read error. V gene TRBV20-1 combines with J gene TRBJ2-5; 7 nucleotides match TRBD2. CDR1 is DFQATT, CDR2 SNEGSKA, per germline (reference sequence). The CDR3 loop spans 12 amino acids. With 5 bases clipped from V and 5 bases from J, the junction kept 5 bases outside the gene matches. The CDR3 is CSAAGLGETQYL. The CDR3 coding sequence is TGCAGTGCTGCCGGACTAGGCGAGACCCAGTACCTC.

The V call is TRBV5-1, the J call TRBJ2-5; 7 positions match TRBD1. Trimming took 4 bases from V and 6 from J; bases not matched to a gene: 12. Germline lookup yields CDR1 SGHRS and CDR2 YFSETQ. The CDR3 covers 15 residues. The CDR3 protein is CASSPAATGLKTQYF. The CDR3 region has the DNA TGCGCCAGCAGCCCCGCCGCGACAGGGTTAAAGACCCAGTACTTC.

This clonotype was picked up many times. The chain employs TRBV11-2 and TRBJ2-7; D possibly corresponds to TRBD1 (5 bases). The CDR3 has 14 amino acids. V was cut by 4 bases and J by 0 bases, with 10 bases left in between. Looked up from germline, CDR1 is SGHAT and CDR2 is FQNNGV. In DNA, the CDR3 is TGTGCCAGCAGCTCTTACAGGAGCTCCTACGAGCAGTACTTC. Protein: CASSSYRSSYEQYF.

The CDR3 region is CASSIAAGHYNEQFF. In nucleotides, the CDR3 is TGTGCCAGTAGTATCGCAGCGGGGCACTACAATGAGCAGTTCTTC. The chain uses TRBV19 and TRBJ2-1; the match to TRBD2 covers 7 bases. This CDR3 contains 15 residues. V was clipped by 3 bases and J by 3 bases; unmatched bases: 5. Germline CDR1 reads LNHDA; CDR2 reads SQIVND (reference sequence). The entire variable domain, with the rest obtained from reference TRBV19 and TRBJ2-1, is as follows: DGGITQSPKYLFRKEGQNVTLSCEQNLNHDAMYWYRQDPGQGLRLIYYSQIVNDFQKGDIAEGYSVSREKKESFPLTVTSAQKNPTAFYLCASSIAAGHYNEQFFGPGTRLTVL.

This rearrangement joins TRBV28 to TRBJ2-6; 7 nucleotides agree with TRBD1. Germline V gene sequence: CDR1 MDHEN, CDR2 SYDVKM. J gave up 2 bases and V 5 bases, and 6 bases lay outside the gene matches. The CDR3 consists of 16 residues. This chain's CDR3 is CASSTRRGPGANVLTF. CDR3 nucleotide sequence: TGTGCCAGCAGTACCCGTAGGGGGCCTGGGGCCAACGTCCTGACTTTC.

V usage is TRBV11-2 and J usage is TRBJ2-1, with 7 bases fitting TRBD2. This CDR3 region has 13 residues. Unmatched junction bases numbered 6, after V lost 5 bases and J lost 8 bases. The germline CDR1 and CDR2 sequences are SGHAT and FQNNGV. CDR3 protein: CASSTRTRDEQFF. CDR3 nucleotide sequence: TGTGCCAGCAGCACCCGGACTAGGGATGAGCAGTTCTTC. The full variable domain, its missing parts supplied by reference TRBV11-2 and TRBJ2-1, is EAGVAQSPRYKIIEKRQSVAFWCNPISGHATLYWYQQILGQGPKLLIQFQNNGVVDDSQLPKDRFSAERLKGVDSTLKIQPAKLEDSAVYLCASSTRTRDEQFFGPGTRLTVL.

This clonotype occurred once. Here the CDR3 reads CSARGGGSFTRETQYF. The DNA of the CDR3 is TGCAGTGCCAGGGGGGGCGGGTCTTTCACAAGAGAGACCCAGTACTTC. The genes are TRBV20-1 and TRBJ2-5; D could derive from TRBD1 or TRBD2 (7 bases each). The CDR3 loop spans 16 amino acids. Germline values: CDR1 DFQATT, CDR2 SNEGSKA (reference sequence). Trimming removed 6 bases from V and 4 bases from J, with 24 bases in between.